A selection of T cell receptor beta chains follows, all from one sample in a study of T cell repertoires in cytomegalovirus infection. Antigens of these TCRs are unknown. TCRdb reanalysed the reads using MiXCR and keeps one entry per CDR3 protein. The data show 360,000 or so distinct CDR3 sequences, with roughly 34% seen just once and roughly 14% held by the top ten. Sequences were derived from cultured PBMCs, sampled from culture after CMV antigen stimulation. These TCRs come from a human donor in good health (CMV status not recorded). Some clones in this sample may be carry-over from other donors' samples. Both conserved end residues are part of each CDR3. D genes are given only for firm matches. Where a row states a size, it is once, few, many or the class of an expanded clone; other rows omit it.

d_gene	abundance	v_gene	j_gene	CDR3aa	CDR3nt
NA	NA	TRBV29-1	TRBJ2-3	CSVARTDTDTQYF	TGCAGCGTTGCACGGACAGACACAGATACGCAGTATTTT
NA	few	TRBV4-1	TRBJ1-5	CASSQPGGRRNQPQHF	TGCGCCAGCAGCCAACCCGGGGGTAGGCGCAATCAGCCCCAGCATTTT
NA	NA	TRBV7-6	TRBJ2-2	CASSLGIEGAGELFF	TGTGCCAGCAGCTTAGGGATTGAGGGCGCCGGGGAGCTGTTTTTT
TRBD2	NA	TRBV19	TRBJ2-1	CASTPGSGSSYNEQFF	TGTGCCAGTACCCCCGGAAGCGGGAGTTCCTACAATGAGCAGTTCTTC
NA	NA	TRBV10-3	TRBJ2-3	CATRRGASPTDTQYF	TGTGCCACCAGAAGGGGAGCGTCCCCCACAGATACGCAGTATTTT
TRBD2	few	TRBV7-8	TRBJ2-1	CASSLGGGSYYNEQFF	TGTGCCAGCAGCTTAGGCGGCGGGAGCTACTACAATGAGCAGTTCTTC
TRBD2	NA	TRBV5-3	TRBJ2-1	CASSLYSGTPDNEQFF	TGTGCCAGCAGCTTGTATAGCGGGACCCCTGACAATGAGCAGTTCTTC
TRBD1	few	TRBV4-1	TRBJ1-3	CASSPVQAGGYSGNTIYF	TGCGCCAGCAGCCCCGTGCAAGCAGGGGGTTACTCTGGAAACACCATATATTTT
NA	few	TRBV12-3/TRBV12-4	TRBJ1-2	CASRGEHYGYTF	TGTGCCTCAAGAGGGGAACACTATGGCTACACCTTC
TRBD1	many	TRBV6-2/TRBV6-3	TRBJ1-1	CASRRDRGNTEAFF	TGTGCCAGCCGAAGGGACAGGGGGAACACTGAAGCTTTCTTT
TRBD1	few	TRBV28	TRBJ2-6	CASEPMDREGSEGANVLTF	TGTGCCAGCGAGCCGATGGACAGGGAAGGGTCGGAGGGGGCCAACGTCCTGACTTTC
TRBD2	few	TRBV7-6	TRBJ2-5	CASSLGEREGKETQYF	TGTGCCAGCAGCCTGGGAGAGCGGGAGGGTAAAGAGACCCAGTACTTC
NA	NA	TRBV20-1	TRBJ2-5	CSARGGASETQYF	TGCAGTGCTAGAGGTGGGGCGAGTGAGACCCAGTACTTC
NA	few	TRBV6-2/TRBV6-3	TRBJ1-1	CASRPTGTPRNTEAFF	TGTGCCAGCAGGCCAACCGGGACCCCACGGAACACTGAAGCTTTCTTT
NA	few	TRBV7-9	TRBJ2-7	CASSSGEAAPHEQYF	TGTGCCAGCAGCTCGGGGGAAGCGGCGCCCCACGAGCAGTACTTC
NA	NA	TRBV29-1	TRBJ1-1	CSVGGVYTEAFF	TGCAGCGTTGGGGGGGTTTACACTGAAGCTTTCTTT
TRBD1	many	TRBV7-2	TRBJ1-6	CASSLRTGGIFTAPLHF	TGTGCCAGCAGCTTGAGGACAGGGGGCATATTTACGGCACCCCTCCACTTT
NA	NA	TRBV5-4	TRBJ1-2	CASSATGPGDDGYTF	TGTGCCAGCAGCGCGACTGGTCCAGGGGATGATGGCTACACCTTC
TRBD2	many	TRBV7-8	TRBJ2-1	CASSPQRSSGSGNEQFF	TGTGCCAGCAGCCCTCAACGTTCTAGCGGGAGCGGCAATGAGCAGTTCTTC
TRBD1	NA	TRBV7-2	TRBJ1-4	CASSLGQPLNEKLFF	TGTGCCAGCAGCTTGGGACAGCCCCTGAATGAAAAACTGTTTTTT
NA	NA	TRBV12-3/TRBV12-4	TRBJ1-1	CASRLTSEGNTAFF	TGTGCCAGCAGGCTTACGTCGGAGGGAAATACAGCTTTCTTT
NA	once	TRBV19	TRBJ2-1	CASRNSGIPNEQFF	TGTGCCAGTAGGAACTCGGGTATTCCGAATGAGCAGTTCTTC
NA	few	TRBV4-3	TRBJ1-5	CASSQALYDNQPQHF	TGCGCCAGCAGCCAAGCCCTTTACGATAATCAGCCCCAGCATTTT
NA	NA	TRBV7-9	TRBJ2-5	CASSQDSFQETQYF	TGTGCCAGCAGCCAGGACAGTTTCCAAGAGACCCAGTACTTC
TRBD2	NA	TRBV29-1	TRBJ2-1	CSVASGSSSYNEQFF	TGCAGCGTCGCTAGCGGGAGCAGCTCCTACAATGAGCAGTTCTTC
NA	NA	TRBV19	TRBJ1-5	CASSILGEGQPQHF	TGTGCCAGTAGTATTCTGGGGGAGGGTCAGCCCCAGCATTTT
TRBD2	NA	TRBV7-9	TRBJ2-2	CASSLGTSGRRNTGELFF	TGTGCCAGCAGCTTAGGGACTAGCGGGAGGCGGAACACCGGGGAGCTGTTTTTT
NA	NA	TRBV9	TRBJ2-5	CASSVAWGSQETQYF	TGTGCCAGCAGCGTAGCTTGGGGCAGCCAAGAGACCCAGTACTTC